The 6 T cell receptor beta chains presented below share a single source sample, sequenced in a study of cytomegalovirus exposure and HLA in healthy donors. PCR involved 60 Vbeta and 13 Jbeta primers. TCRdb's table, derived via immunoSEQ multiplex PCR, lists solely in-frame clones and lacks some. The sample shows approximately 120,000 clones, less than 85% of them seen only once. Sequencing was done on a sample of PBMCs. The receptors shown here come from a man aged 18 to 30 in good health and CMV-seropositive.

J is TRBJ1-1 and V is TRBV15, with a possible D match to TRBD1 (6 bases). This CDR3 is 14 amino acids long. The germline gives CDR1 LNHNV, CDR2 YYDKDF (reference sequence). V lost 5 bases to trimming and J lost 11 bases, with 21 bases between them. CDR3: CATSEGGGLNGAFF. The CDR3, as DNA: TGTGCCACCAGCGAAGGGGGGGGTCTCAACGGGGCTTTCTTT.

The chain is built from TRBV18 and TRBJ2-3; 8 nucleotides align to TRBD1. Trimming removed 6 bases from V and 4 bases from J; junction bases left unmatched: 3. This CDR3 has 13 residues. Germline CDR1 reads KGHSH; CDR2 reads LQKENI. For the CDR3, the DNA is TGTGCCAGCTCGACAGGGGCGGCAGATACGCAGTATTTT. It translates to CASSTGAADTQYF.

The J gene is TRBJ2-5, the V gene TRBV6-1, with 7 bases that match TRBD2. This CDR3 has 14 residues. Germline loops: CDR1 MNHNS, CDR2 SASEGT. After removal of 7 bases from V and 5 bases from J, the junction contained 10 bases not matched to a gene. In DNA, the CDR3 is TGTGCCAGCAATCCTGGCGGGGGTTCCGAGACCCAGTACTTC. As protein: CASNPGGGSETQYF.

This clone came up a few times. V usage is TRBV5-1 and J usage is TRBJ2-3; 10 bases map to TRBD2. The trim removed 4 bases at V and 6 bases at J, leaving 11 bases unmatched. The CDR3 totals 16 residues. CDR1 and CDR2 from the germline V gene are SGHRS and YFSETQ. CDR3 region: CASSPTLAGARDTQYF. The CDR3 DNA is TGCGCCAGCAGCCCCACCCTAGCGGGGGCAAGGGATACGCAGTATTTT.

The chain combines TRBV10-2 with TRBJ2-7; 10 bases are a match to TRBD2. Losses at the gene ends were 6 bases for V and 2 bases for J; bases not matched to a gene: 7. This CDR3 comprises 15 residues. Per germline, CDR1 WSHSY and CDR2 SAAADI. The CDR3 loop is CASSQGAGGPYEQYF. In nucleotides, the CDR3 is TGCGCCAGCAGCCAGGGAGCGGGGGGGCCCTACGAGCAGTACTTC.

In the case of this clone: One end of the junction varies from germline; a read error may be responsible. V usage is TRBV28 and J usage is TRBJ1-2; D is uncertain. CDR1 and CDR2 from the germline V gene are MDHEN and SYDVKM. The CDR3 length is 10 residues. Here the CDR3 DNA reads TGTGCCAGCAGTTCCGGTACTACTCTCTTC. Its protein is CASSSGTTLF.